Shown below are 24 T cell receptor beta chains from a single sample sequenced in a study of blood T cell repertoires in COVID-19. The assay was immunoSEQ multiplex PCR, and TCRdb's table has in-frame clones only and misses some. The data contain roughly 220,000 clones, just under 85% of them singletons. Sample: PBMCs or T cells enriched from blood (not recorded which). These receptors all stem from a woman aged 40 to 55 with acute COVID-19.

The CDR3 nucleotides are TGCAGCGTCTTCCCCCAGGGGGCGGTGGATACGCAGTATTTT. Protein: CSVFPQGAVDTQYF. V gene TRBV29-1 combines with J gene TRBJ2-3; 8 bases align to TRBD1. This CDR3 is built from 14 residues. V lost 6 bases to trimming and J lost 6 bases; unmatched junction nucleotides: 11. The germline V gene encodes CDR1 SQVTM and CDR2 ANQGSEA.

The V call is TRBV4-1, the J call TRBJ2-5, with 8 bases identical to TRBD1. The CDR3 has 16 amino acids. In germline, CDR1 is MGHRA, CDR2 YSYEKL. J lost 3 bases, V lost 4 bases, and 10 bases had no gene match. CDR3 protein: CASSLWTGLNKETQYF. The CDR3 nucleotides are TGCGCCAGCAGCCTTTGGACAGGGTTAAATAAAGAGACCCAGTACTTC.

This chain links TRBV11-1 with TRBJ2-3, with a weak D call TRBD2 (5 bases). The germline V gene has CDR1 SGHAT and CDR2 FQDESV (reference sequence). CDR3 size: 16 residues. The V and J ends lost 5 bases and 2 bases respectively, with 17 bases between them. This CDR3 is CASSRTLASFTDTQYF. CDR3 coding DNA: TGTGCCAGCAGCCGAACTCTAGCATCTTTCACAGATACGCAGTATTTT.

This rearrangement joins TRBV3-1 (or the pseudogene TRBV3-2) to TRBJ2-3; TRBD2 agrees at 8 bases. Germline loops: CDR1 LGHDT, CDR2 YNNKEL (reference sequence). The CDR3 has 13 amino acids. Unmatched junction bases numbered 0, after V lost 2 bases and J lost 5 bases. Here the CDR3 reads CASSQLAGDTQYF. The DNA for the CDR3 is TGTGCCAGCAGCCAACTAGCGGGAGATACGCAGTATTTT.

The CDR3: CASSTDKNTEAFF. The DNA of the CDR3 is TGTGCCAGCAGCACAGACAAGAACACTGAAGCTTTCTTT. J is TRBJ1-1 and V is TRBV7-3, with unresolved D. With 5 bases removed from V and 1 base from J, the gap between germline ends came to 8 bases. The CDR3 sequence is 13 residues long. Germline CDR1 and CDR2: SGHTA and FQGTGA.

As DNA, the CDR3 is TGTGCCAGCAGTTTGTTAGGGAGTGTGGCCGGGGAGCTGTTTTTT. Its protein product is CASSLLGSVAGELFF. The rearrangement uses TRBV28 and TRBJ2-2; perhaps TRBD2 as D (5 bases). Trimming took off 3 bases at V and 6 bases at J, with 14 bases between the two ends. This CDR3 region has 15 residues. Germline CDR1 and CDR2: MDHEN and SYDVKM.

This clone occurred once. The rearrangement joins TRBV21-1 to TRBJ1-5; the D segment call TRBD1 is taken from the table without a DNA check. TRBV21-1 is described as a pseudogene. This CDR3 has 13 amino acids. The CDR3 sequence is CASSDRDWQPQHF. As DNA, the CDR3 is TGTGCCAGCAGTGACAGGGATTGGCAGCCCCAGCATTTT.

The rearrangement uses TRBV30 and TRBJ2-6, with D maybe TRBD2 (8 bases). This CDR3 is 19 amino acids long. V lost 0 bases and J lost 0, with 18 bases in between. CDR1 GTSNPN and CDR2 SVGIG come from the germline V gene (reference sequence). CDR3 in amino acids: CAWSVWRGLAGSGANVLTF. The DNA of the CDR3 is TGTGCCTGGAGTGTATGGAGGGGGCTAGCGGGCTCTGGGGCCAACGTCCTGACTTTC.

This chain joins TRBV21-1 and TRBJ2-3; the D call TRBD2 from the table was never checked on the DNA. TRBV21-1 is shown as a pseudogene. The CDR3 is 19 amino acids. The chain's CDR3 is CASSARRLAGGQGTDTQYF. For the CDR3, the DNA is TGTGCCAGTTCTGCCCGGCGGCTAGCGGGGGGCCAGGGCACAGATACGCAGTATTTT.

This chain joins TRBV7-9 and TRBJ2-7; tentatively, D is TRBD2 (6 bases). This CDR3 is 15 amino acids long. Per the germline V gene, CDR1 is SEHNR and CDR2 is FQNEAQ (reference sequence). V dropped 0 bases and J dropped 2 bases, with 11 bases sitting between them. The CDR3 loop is CASSLAGSGPYEQYF. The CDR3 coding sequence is TGTGCCAGCAGCTTAGCGGGTAGCGGTCCCTACGAGCAGTACTTC.

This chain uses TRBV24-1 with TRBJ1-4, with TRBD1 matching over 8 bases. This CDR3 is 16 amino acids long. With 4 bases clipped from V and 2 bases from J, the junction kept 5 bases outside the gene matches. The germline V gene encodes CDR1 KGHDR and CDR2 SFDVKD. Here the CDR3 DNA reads TGTGCCACCAGTGAATTAAACAGGGGGACTAATGAAAAACTGTTTTTT. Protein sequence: CATSELNRGTNEKLFF.

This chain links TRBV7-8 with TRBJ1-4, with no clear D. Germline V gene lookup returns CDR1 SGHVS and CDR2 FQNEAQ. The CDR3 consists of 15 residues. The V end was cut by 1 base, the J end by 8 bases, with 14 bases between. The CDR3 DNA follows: TGTGCCAGCAGCTTAGGCTTCGGGGAAGAAGAAAAACTGTTTTTT. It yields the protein CASSLGFGEEEKLFF.

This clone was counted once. The CDR3 is CASSYSSRDRRSPLHF. The DNA of the CDR3 is TGTGCCAGCAGTTACTCAAGCCGGGACAGGCGATCACCCCTCCACTTT. The chain links TRBV6-5 to TRBJ1-6, with 8 bases lining up with TRBD1. Unmatched junction bases numbered 8, after V lost 0 bases and J lost 10 bases. The CDR3 spans 16 residues. Germline V gives CDR1 MNHEY, CDR2 SVGAGI.

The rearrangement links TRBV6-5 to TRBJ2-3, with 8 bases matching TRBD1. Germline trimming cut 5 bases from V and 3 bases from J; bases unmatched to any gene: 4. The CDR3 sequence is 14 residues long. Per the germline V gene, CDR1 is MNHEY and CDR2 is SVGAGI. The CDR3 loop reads CASSLQGVTDTQYF. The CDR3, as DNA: TGTGCCAGCAGTCTACAGGGGGTAACAGATACGCAGTATTTT.

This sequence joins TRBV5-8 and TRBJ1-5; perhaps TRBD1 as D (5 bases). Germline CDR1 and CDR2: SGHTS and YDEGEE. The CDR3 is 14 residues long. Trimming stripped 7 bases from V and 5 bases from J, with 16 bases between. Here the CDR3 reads CASAFRGTDQPQHF. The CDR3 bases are TGTGCCAGCGCCTTCCGAGGGACTGATCAGCCCCAGCATTTT.

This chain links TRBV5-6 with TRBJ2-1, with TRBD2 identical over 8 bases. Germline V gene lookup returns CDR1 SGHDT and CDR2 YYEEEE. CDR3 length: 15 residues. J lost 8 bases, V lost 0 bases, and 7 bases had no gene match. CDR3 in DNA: TGTGCCAGCAGCTTGGCGGGGGGGTATTTCCATGAGCAGTTCTTC. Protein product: CASSLAGGYFHEQFF.

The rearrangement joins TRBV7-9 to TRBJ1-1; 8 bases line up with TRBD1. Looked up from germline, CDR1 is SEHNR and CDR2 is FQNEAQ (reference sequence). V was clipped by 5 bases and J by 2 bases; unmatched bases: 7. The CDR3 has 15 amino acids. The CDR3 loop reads CASSPRTGINTEAFF. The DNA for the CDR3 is TGTGCCAGCAGCCCCCGGACAGGGATTAACACTGAAGCTTTCTTT.

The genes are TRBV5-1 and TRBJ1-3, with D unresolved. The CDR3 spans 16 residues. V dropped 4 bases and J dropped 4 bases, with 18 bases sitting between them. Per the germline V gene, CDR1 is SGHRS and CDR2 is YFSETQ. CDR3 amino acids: CASSPTSAGGGNTIYF. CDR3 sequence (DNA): TGCGCCAGCAGCCCCACCTCGGCAGGCGGGGGAAACACCATATATTTT.

The CDR3 sequence is CASSQDSDETQYF. Here the CDR3 DNA reads TGCGCCAGCAGCCAAGATAGTGATGAGACCCAGTACTTC. The chain links TRBV4-3 to TRBJ2-5; D call uncertain. The CDR3 loop spans 13 amino acids. Germline loops: CDR1 LGHNA, CDR2 YSLEER. The V end was cut by 0 bases, the J end by 5 bases, with 7 bases between.

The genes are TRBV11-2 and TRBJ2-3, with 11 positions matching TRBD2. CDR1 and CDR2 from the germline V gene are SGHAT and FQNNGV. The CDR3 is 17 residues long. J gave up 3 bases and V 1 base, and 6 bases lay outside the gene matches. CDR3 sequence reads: CASSLGRLAGPTDTQYF. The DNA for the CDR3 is TGTGCCAGCAGCTTAGGTCGACTAGCGGGGCCTACAGATACGCAGTATTTT.

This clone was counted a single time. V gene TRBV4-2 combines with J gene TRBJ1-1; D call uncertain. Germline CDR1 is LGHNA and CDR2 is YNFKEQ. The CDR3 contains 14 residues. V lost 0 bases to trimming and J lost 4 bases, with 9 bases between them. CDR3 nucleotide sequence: TGTGCCAGCAGCCAAGAGTGGAGGGTCACTGAAGCTTTCTTT. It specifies CASSQEWRVTEAFF.

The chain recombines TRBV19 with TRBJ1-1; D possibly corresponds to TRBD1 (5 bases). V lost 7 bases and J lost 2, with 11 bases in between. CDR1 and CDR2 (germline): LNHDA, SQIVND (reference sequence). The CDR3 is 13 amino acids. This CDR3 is CASNTRGNTEAFF. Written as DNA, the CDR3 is TGTGCCAGTAACACAAGGGGCAACACTGAAGCTTTCTTT.

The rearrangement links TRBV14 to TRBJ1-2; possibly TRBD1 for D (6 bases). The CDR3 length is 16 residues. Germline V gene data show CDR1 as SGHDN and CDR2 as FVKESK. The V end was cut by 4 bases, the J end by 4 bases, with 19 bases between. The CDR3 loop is CASSRLDTGTIYGYTF. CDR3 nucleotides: TGTGCCAGCAGCCGGCTTGATACAGGGACGATCTATGGCTACACCTTC.

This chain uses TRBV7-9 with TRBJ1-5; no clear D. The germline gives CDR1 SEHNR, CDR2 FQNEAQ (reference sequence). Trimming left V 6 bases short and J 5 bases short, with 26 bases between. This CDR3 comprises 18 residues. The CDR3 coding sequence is TGTGCCAGCAGATACGAGATCGAGGTGGGTGTCTTTGATCAGCCCCAGCATTTT. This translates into CASRYEIEVGVFDQPQHF.